The 27 T cell receptor beta chains below come from one sample, sequenced in a study of T cells after yellow fever vaccination. TCRdb called the 5' RACE reads again in MiXCR, with one record for every CDR3 protein. The data contain fewer than 400,000 distinct CDR3 sequences, roughly 6.1% of them singletons. This specimen was PBMCs, taken 5 days after the yellow fever booster vaccination. The source of these receptors is a young man who received the YFV17D yellow fever vaccine.

In this sample, this clonotype turned up many times. The chain links TRBV3-1 to TRBJ2-7; either TRBD1 or TRBD2 may supply D (5 bases each). V was clipped by 0 bases and J by 5 bases, with 26 bases between them. CDR1 and CDR2 from the germline V gene are LGHDT and YNNKEL (reference sequence). The CDR3 totals 19 residues. Written as DNA, the CDR3 is TGTGCCAGCAGCCAAGAAAGAAAACGTTCGGGACCGACGGTCCACGAGCAGTACTTC. It yields the protein CASSQERKRSGPTVHEQYF.

About this clonotype: Here the CDR3 omits its conserved ending phenylalanine or tryptophan, so a read error is the likely source. V and J are TRBV5-5 and TRBJ2-2; D could derive from TRBD1 or TRBD2 (5 bases each). Germline V gene sequence: CDR1 SGHKS, CDR2 YYEKEE (reference sequence). The V end lost 4 bases, the J end lost 6 bases, and 13 bases lay between the germline ends. The CDR3 sequence is 14 residues long. The CDR3 sequence is CASSPGLFSGELFC. CDR3 sequence (DNA): TGTGCCAGCAGCCCGGGGCTCTTCTCCGGGGAGCTGTTTTGT.

This clonotype was seen repeatedly, ten times or more. This chain connects TRBV20-1 to TRBJ2-7, with 7 bases identical to TRBD2. Per germline, CDR1 DFQATT and CDR2 SNEGSKA (reference sequence). V lost 1 base to trimming and J lost 5 bases; unmatched junction nucleotides: 5. The length of the CDR3 is 13 residues. The CDR3 loop reads CSARGQTSHEQYF. The CDR3 coding sequence is TGCAGTGCTAGAGGCCAGACTAGCCACGAGCAGTACTTC.

This clonotype was recorded many times. V gene TRBV20-1 combines with J gene TRBJ2-7; 12 nucleotides line up with TRBD2. The CDR3 is 13 amino acids. Germline CDR1 DFQATT, CDR2 SNEGSKA (reference sequence). V lost 1 base to trimming and J lost 7 bases; unmatched junction nucleotides: 2. The CDR3 sequence is CSARASGREEQYF. In nucleotides, the CDR3 is TGCAGTGCTAGAGCTAGCGGGAGGGAGGAGCAGTACTTC.

Ten or more counts support this clonotype. This chain connects TRBV7-9 to TRBJ2-5; TRBD2 matches 10 bases. In germline, CDR1 is SEHNR, CDR2 FQNEAQ (reference sequence). J lost 4 bases, V lost 0 bases, and 8 bases had no gene match. CDR3 length: 17 amino acids. DNA for the CDR3: TGTGCCAGCAGCTTAGCCCCCAGCGGGAGGGCAGGAGAGACCCAGTACTTC. It yields the protein CASSLAPSGRAGETQYF.

The chain employs TRBV18 and TRBJ2-2; no reliable D call. V lost 2 bases, J lost 5 bases, and 9 bases lay in between. The CDR3 sequence is 14 residues long. Germline CDR1 is KGHSH and CDR2 is LQKENI. The CDR3 here is CASSPAPRTGELFF. The CDR3 coding sequence is TGTGCCAGCTCACCAGCCCCCAGGACCGGGGAGCTGTTTTTT.

This clonotype was observed a few times. The chain has TRBV7-2 and TRBJ2-7; 10 nucleotides align to TRBD1. The ends lost 3 bases at V and 3 bases at J; junction bases unmatched: 8. The CDR3 runs 16 residues. Germline V lookup: CDR1 SGHTA, CDR2 FQGNSA. The CDR3 is CASSFPGQGTVYEQYF. In DNA form, the CDR3 reads TGTGCCAGCAGCTTTCCGGGACAGGGGACAGTCTACGAGCAGTACTTC.

This clonotype was detected only a few times. The V gene is TRBV10-3, the J gene TRBJ2-7; D is unclear. Germline-derived CDR1 and CDR2 are ENHRY and SYGVKD. V dropped 3 bases and J dropped 1 base, with 16 bases sitting between them. This CDR3 spans 16 amino acids. CDR3: CAISEGPQSASYEQYF. CDR3 DNA: TGTGCCATCAGTGAAGGTCCTCAAAGTGCTTCCTACGAGCAGTACTTC.

This rearrangement joins TRBV10-3 to TRBJ2-1; weak D call: TRBD2 (5 bases). The ends were cut back, 3 bases at V and 4 bases at J, with 22 bases in the middle. The CDR3 has 18 amino acids. CDR1 and CDR2 (germline): ENHRY, SYGVKD. CDR3 sequence (DNA): TGTGCCATCAGTGAAGTCTTACCAACGGAGGATTTTTACAATGAGCAGTTCTTC. It yields the protein CAISEVLPTEDFYNEQFF.

About this clonotype: The junction departs from the called germline gene at one end, perhaps through a read error. The genes are TRBV12-3 or TRBV12-4 and TRBJ2-2; TRBD2 agrees at 9 bases. The CDR3 totals 15 residues. The CDR3 nucleotides read TGTGCCATCAGCCGGGGGGCGGGAGGGACCGGGGTGCTGTTTTTT. This gives the protein CAISRGAGGTGVLFF.

This clonotype has just a few counts. This chain links TRBV9 with TRBJ2-7, with TRBD1 matching over 7 bases. This CDR3 comprises 14 residues. The V gene's germline CDR1 is SGDLS and CDR2 YYNGEE. V lost 4 bases to trimming and J lost 3 bases; unmatched junction nucleotides: 7. CDR3 amino acids: CASSPGTVGYEQYF. In nucleotides, the CDR3 is TGTGCCAGCAGCCCGGGGACAGTTGGCTACGAGCAGTACTTC.

This clonotype was observed at least ten times. The rearrangement joins TRBV9 to TRBJ1-1; D unresolved. The CDR3 contains 12 residues. Germline loops: CDR1 SGDLS, CDR2 YYNGEE. The V and J ends lost 2 bases and 0 bases respectively, with 2 bases between them. For the CDR3, the DNA is TGTGCCAGCAGCGTGGTGAACACTGAAGCTTTCTTT. Amino acid sequence: CASSVVNTEAFF.

The CDR3 spells CASSLQGQGAEKLFF. DNA of the CDR3: TGCGCCAGCAGCTTGCAGGGACAGGGGGCCGAAAAACTGTTTTTT. The rearrangement uses TRBV5-1 and TRBJ1-4, with TRBD1 matching 12 bases. Trimming at V came to 1 base and at J to 8 bases, leaving 3 bases not matched to a gene. The CDR3 has 15 amino acids. Germline V gene lookup returns CDR1 SGHRS and CDR2 YFSETQ.

The gene calls are TRBV9 and TRBJ2-5, with 11 bases that match TRBD2. There are 16 residues in the CDR3. The germline CDR1 and CDR2 sequences are SGDLS and YYNGEE. The V segment lost 0 bases and the J segment 5 bases; nucleotides outside the gene matches: 6. CDR3 nucleotides: TGTGCCAGCAGCGTAGTCGGGACTAGCGGTTTTGAGACCCAGTACTTC. Its protein is CASSVVGTSGFETQYF.

This clonotype was detected many times. This chain connects TRBV11-2 to TRBJ2-3, with 9 positions matching TRBD2. The CDR3 has 17 residues. With 5 bases clipped from V and 2 bases from J, the junction kept 11 bases outside the gene matches. Germline V gene data show CDR1 as SGHAT and CDR2 as FQNNGV. The CDR3 is CASSPYIAGDSTDTQYF. The CDR3 DNA is TGTGCCAGCAGCCCCTACATAGCGGGAGATTCCACAGATACGCAGTATTTT.

The J gene is TRBJ2-2, the V gene TRBV5-4, with 9 bases lining up with TRBD1. This CDR3 has 14 residues. Germline V gene sequence: CDR1 SGHNT, CDR2 YYREEE (reference sequence). J was trimmed by 6 bases and V by 3 bases; bases with no gene match: 3. The CDR3 DNA reads TGTGCCAGCAGCTCCACAGGGGGCGCCGGGGAGCTGTTTTTT. Amino acid sequence: CASSSTGGAGELFF.

This clonotype came up many times. This rearrangement joins TRBV20-1 to TRBJ2-3; D gene unclear. Germline assignment: CDR1 DFQATT and CDR2 SNEGSKA (reference sequence). V dropped 3 bases and J dropped 2 bases, with 9 bases sitting between them. The CDR3 has 13 residues. CDR3 residues: CSASHPPTDTQYF. The CDR3 DNA follows: TGCAGTGCTAGTCACCCGCCCACAGATACGCAGTATTTT.

This clonotype came up a few times. V gene TRBV19 combines with J gene TRBJ2-7; 9 bases align to TRBD2. The CDR3 is 14 amino acids. Germline V gene lookup returns CDR1 LNHDA and CDR2 SQIVND (reference sequence). With V trimmed by 7 bases and J by 2 bases, 6 bases remained unmatched. CDR3 sequence reads: CASTDGTSTYEQYF. The DNA of the CDR3 is TGTGCCAGTACTGACGGGACTAGCACCTACGAGCAGTACTTC. Full variable domain (remainder filled in from reference TRBV19 and TRBJ2-7): DGGITQSPKYLFRKEGQNVTLSCEQNLNHDAMYWYRQDPGQGLRLIYYSQIVNDFQKGDIAEGYSVSREKKESFPLTVTSAQKNPTAFYLCASTDGTSTYEQYFGPGTRLTVT.

This chain connects TRBV20-1 to TRBJ2-2; D remains unclear. CDR1 is DFQATT, CDR2 SNEGSKA, per germline (reference sequence). V lost 6 bases and J 1 base, leaving 15 bases between the germline ends. CDR3 length: 15 residues. DNA of the CDR3: TGCAGTGCGAATAAGGCTGGTTGGAACACCGGGGAGCTGTTTTTT. Its translation: CSANKAGWNTGELFF.

The J gene is TRBJ2-3, the V gene TRBV6-2 or TRBV6-3; D ambiguous. Trimming cost V 1 base and J 2 bases, with 10 bases left between them. CDR1 is MNHEY and CDR2 is SVGEGT in the germline V gene. This CDR3 is built from 15 residues. The CDR3: CASSYYAATTDTQYF. DNA of the CDR3: TGTGCCAGCAGTTACTATGCGGCAACCACAGATACGCAGTATTTT.

Note on this clonotype: A read error may produce the germline difference seen at one junction end. V usage is TRBV20-1 and J usage is TRBJ2-7, with 8 bases aligning to TRBD1. This CDR3 comprises 11 residues. Germline V gene lookup returns CDR1 DFQATT and CDR2 SNEGSKA (reference sequence). In DNA, the CDR3 is TGCAGTGCTGGAAGACAGGGGCCGTTAAACTTC. This gives the protein CSAGRQGPLNF.

This clonotype was seen repeatedly, ten times or more. The chain links TRBV4-3 to TRBJ1-1; D is unclear. V was cut by 0 bases and J by 6 bases, with 11 bases left in between. Germline CDR1 LGHNA, CDR2 YSLEER. CDR3 length: 14 residues. The CDR3 coding sequence is TGCGCCAGCAGCCAAGACCCCGCACGATCTGAAGCTTTCTTT. As protein: CASSQDPARSEAFF.

This clonotype was seen at least ten times. The chain joins TRBV7-2 to TRBJ2-3; 7 nucleotides agree with TRBD2. This CDR3 contains 15 residues. V lost 5 bases, J lost 9 bases, and 14 bases stayed unmatched. Looked up from germline, CDR1 is SGHTA and CDR2 is FQGNSA. The chain's CDR3 is CASSPVGQVGGTQYF. Written as DNA, the CDR3 is TGTGCCAGCAGCCCCGTCGGTCAAGTCGGGGGGACGCAGTATTTT.

J is TRBJ2-7 and V is TRBV3-1; TRBD1 might be the D (6 bases). V lost 3 bases and J lost 6, with 12 bases in between. The germline CDR1 and CDR2 sequences are LGHDT and YNNKEL (reference sequence). This CDR3 is built from 13 residues. The chain's CDR3 is CASSQGARFEQYF. The CDR3, as DNA: TGTGCCAGCAGCCAGGGGGCCCGATTCGAGCAGTACTTC.

In DNA, the CDR3 is TGCGCCAGCAGCTTGGGTATTGGCGGGAGCACAGATACGCAGTATTTT. This translates into CASSLGIGGSTDTQYF. The chain employs TRBV5-1 and TRBJ2-3; TRBD2 is a possible D gene (5 bases). The CDR3 is 16 residues long. The germline gives CDR1 SGHRS, CDR2 YFSETQ. Trimming took off 0 bases at V and 0 bases at J, with 11 bases between the two ends.

This clonotype showed up just a few times. The chain is built from TRBV20-1 and TRBJ2-2; maybe TRBD1 (5 bases). V gave up 0 bases and J gave up 1 base, with 6 bases separating them. This CDR3 is built from 14 residues. Germline V gene sequence: CDR1 DFQATT, CDR2 SNEGSKA (reference sequence). In DNA, the CDR3 is TGCAGTGCTAGAGATCAGGGGAACACCGGGGAGCTGTTTTTT. The encoded protein is CSARDQGNTGELFF.

This rearrangement joins TRBV15 to TRBJ2-7; TRBD1 agrees at 8 bases. The junction had 8 bases not matched to a gene; V was cut back by 2 bases and J by 2 bases. The CDR3 contains 16 residues. Germline CDR1 is LNHNV and CDR2 is YYDKDF (reference sequence). The CDR3 region has the DNA TGTGCCACCAGCAGACAACAGGGGGTCATAGCCTACGAGCAGTACTTC. As protein: CATSRQQGVIAYEQYF. Full variable domain (rest looked up from reference TRBV15 and TRBJ2-7): DAMVIQNPRYQVTQFGKPVTLSCSQTLNHNVMYWYQQKSSQAPKLLFHYYDKDFNNEADTPDNFQSRRPNTSFCFLDIRSPGLGDTAMYLCATSRQQGVIAYEQYFGPGTRLTVT.